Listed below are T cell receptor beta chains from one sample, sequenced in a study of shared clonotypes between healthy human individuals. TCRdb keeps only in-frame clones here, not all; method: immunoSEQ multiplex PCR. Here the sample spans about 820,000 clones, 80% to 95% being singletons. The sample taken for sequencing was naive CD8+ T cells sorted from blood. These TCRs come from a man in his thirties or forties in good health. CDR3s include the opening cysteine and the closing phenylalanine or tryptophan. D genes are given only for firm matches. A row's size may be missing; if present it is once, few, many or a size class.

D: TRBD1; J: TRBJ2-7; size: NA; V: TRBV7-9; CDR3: CASSLVLRDRDHLFYEQYF; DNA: TGTGCCAGCAGCTTAGTCCTTCGGGACAGGGATCACTTATTTTACGAGCAGTACTTC
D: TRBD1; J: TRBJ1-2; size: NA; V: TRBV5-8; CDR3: CASSLDRGNSNYGYTF; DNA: TGTGCCAGCAGCCTTGACAGGGGGAATTCTAACTATGGCTACACCTTC
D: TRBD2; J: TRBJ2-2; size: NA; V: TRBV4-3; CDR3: CASSQDSVREGYTGELFF; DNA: TGCGCCAGCAGCCAAGACTCTGTGCGGGAGGGGTACACCGGGGAGCTGTTTTTT
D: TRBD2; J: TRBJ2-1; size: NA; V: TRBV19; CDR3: CASSIRLAGSTEQFF; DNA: TGTGCCAGTAGTATTCGGCTAGCGGGTTCTACTGAGCAGTTCTTC
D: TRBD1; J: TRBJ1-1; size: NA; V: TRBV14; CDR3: CASSQERRGLNTEAFF; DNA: TGTGCCAGCAGCCAAGAACGTAGGGGGCTAAACACTGAAGCTTTCTTT
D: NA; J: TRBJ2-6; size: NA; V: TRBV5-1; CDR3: CASSLDPVSSGANVLTF; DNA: TGCGCCAGCAGCTTGGACCCGGTCTCTTCTGGGGCCAACGTCCTGACTTTC
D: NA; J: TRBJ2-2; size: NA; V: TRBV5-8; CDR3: CARHIDLNTGELFF; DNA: TGTGCCCGCCATATCGATCTGAACACCGGGGAGCTGTTTTTT
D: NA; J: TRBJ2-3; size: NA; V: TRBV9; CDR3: CASSVGGGAPTQYF; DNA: TGTGCCAGCAGCGTAGGGGGCGGGGCTCCAACGCAGTATTTT
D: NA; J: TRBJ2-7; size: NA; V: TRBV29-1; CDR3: CSVEDFTHGYEQYF; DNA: TGCAGCGTTGAAGATTTTACCCATGGGTACGAGCAGTACTTC
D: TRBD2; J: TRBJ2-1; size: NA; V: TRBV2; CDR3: CAGFGTSETYNEQFF; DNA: TGTGCCGGGTTCGGGACTAGCGAAACCTACAATGAGCAGTTCTTC
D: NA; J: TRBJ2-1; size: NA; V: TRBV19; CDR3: CASSTRWAGTTYNEQFF; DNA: TGTGCCAGTAGTACTCGGTGGGCGGGTACAACCTACAATGAGCAGTTCTTC
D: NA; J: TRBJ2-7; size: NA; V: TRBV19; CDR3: CASSAALSGAYEQYF; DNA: TGTGCCAGTAGTGCCGCCTTGTCGGGTGCTTACGAGCAGTACTTC
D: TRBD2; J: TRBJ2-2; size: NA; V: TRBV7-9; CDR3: CASSPGLAAGELFF; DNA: TGTGCCAGCAGCCCGGGACTAGCCGCCGGGGAGCTGTTTTTT
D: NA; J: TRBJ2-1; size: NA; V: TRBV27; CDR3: CASSLGPRTNEQFF; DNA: TGTGCCAGCAGTTTGGGGCCTCGAACAAATGAGCAGTTCTTC
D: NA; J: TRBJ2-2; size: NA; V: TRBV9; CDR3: CASSVQEGKNTGELFF; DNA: TGTGCCAGCTCCGTTCAGGAGGGGAAAAACACCGGGGAGCTGTTTTTT
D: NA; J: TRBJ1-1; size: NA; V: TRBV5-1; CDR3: CASSAGAEAFF; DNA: TGCGCCAGCAGCGCCGGGGCTGAAGCTTTCTTT
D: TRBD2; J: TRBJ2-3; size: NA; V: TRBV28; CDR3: CASILRSGRAADTQYF; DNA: TGTGCCAGCATACTGAGGAGCGGGAGGGCCGCAGATACGCAGTATTTT
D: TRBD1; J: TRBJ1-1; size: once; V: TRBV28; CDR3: CASSSTGGVLTEAFF; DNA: TGTGCCAGCAGCTCTACAGGGGGCGTATTGACTGAAGCTTTCTTT
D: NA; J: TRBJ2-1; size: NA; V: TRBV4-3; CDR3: CASSQGSGPVF; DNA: TGCGCCAGCAGCCAAGGGTCAGGGCCTGTCTTC
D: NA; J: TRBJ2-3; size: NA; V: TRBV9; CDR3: CASSLGGSTDTQYF; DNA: TGTGCCAGCAGCCTCGGGGGCAGCACAGATACGCAGTATTTT
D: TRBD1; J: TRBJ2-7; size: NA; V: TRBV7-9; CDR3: CASSATGGSYEQYF; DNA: TGTGCCAGCAGCGCAACAGGGGGCTCCTACGAGCAGTACTTC
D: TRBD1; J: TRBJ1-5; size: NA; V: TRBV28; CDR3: CATKDRGNQPQHF; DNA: TGTGCCACCAAAGACAGGGGGAATCAGCCCCAGCATTTT
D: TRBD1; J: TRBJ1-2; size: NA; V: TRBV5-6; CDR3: CASSPGGGYGYTF; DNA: TGTGCCAGCAGCCCAGGGGGCGGCTATGGCTACACCTTC
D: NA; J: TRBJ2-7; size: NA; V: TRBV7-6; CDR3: CASSLGPGDSYEQYF; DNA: TGTGCCAGCAGCTTAGGTCCGGGCGACTCCTACGAGCAGTACTTC
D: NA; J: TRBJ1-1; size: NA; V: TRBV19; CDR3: CASSPLQGNTEAFF; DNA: TGTGCCAGTAGTCCACTACAGGGGAACACTGAAGCTTTCTTT
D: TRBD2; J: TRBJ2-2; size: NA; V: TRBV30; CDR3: CAWTQGSGGRLGPGELFF; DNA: TGTGCCTGGACCCAAGGTAGCGGGGGCCGGTTGGGCCCCGGGGAGCTGTTTTTT
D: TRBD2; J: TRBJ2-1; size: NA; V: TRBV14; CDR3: CASSQPGLAEYNEQFF; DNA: TGTGCCAGCAGCCAACCGGGACTAGCGGAGTACAATGAGCAGTTCTTC
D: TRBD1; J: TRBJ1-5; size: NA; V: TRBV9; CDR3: CASSGGQGFNQPQHF; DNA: TGTGCCAGCAGCGGGGGACAGGGATTCAATCAGCCCCAGCATTTT
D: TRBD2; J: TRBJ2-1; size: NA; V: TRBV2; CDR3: CASTSTSGSLDEQFF; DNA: TGTGCCAGCACCTCGACTAGCGGGAGCCTCGATGAGCAGTTCTTC
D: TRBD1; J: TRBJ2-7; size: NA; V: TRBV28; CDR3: CASSSLGTGMYEQYF; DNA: TGTGCCAGCAGTTCCCTTGGGACAGGGATGTACGAGCAGTACTTC
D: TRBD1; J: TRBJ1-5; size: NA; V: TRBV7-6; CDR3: CASSQGDSNQPQHF; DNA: TGTGCCAGCAGCCAGGGGGATAGCAATCAGCCCCAGCATTTT
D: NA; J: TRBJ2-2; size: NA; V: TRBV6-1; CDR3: CASSVGREVAGELFF; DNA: TGTGCCAGCAGTGTGGGAAGGGAAGTCGCCGGGGAGCTGTTTTTT
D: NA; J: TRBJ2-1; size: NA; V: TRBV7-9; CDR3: CASLWGNEQFF; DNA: TGTGCCTCCCTCTGGGGCAATGAGCAGTTCTTC
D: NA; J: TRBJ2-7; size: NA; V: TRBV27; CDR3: CASSLSVGGVAYEQYF; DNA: TGTGCCAGCAGTTTATCAGTTGGGGGCGTGGCCTACGAGCAGTACTTC
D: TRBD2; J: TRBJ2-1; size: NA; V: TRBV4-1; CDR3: CASSQSGNYNEQFF; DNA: TGCGCCAGCAGCCAGAGCGGGAACTACAATGAGCAGTTCTTC